This TCR beta chain was sequenced during a study of cytomegalovirus exposure and HLA in healthy donors. Study overall: Early on, a data release was issued that held about 85 million unique TCRs from HLA-typed donors. General study findings and limits: A few CMV-associated chains were confirmed in vitro to be specific for CMV antigens. Some V segments, including TRBV6-2 and TRBV6-3, were excluded as indistinguishable.

The V gene's germline CDR1 is SGHVS and CDR2 FQNEAQ. CDR3 length: 16 residues. V lost 5 bases to trimming and J lost 3 bases; unmatched junction nucleotides: 9. This clone was observed a few times. Its antigen is undetermined. PCR amplification relied on 60 Vbeta primers (plus 13 Jbeta primers). Using immunoSEQ multiplex PCR, the repertoire was profiled, and TCRdb retains in-frame clones only, with some absent. This sample has about 160,000 clones, with around 77% found just once. The chain combines TRBV7-8 with TRBJ2-2; TRBD2 aligns across 7 bases. This sequence was found in a woman aged 25 to 39 in good health and CMV-seronegative. The sample was PBMCs. CDR3: CASSPRTRLYTGELFF. CDR3 coding DNA: TGTGCCAGCAGCCCTCGGACTAGATTATACACCGGGGAGCTGTTTTTT.